Below, one T cell receptor (beta chain) is given with its context. These data originate in a study of T cell changes during pregnancy in multiple sclerosis. TCRdb's copy holds only in-frame clones and misses some; the assay was immunoSEQ multiplex PCR. The sample consists of 40,000 to 50,000 clones, around 94% of them appearing once. Trimming left V 5 bases short and J 7 bases short, with 21 bases between. Germline loops: CDR1 LNHNV, CDR2 YYDKDF (reference sequence). This CDR3 comprises 16 residues. This rearrangement joins TRBV15 to TRBJ2-1; D possibly corresponds to TRBD1 (6 bases). The sample was CD4+ T cells from peripheral blood mononuclear cells, taken in the second trimester of pregnancy. This clonotype originated in a female donor in good health, enrolled as a control in a pregnancy study. Here the CDR3 DNA reads TGTGCCACCAGCTCGAGTAGCCCAAGAACAGGGAATGAGCAGTTCTTC. This translates into CATSSSSPRTGNEQFF. Filled out from reference TRBV15 and TRBJ2-1, the complete variable domain reads DAMVIQNPRYQVTQFGKPVTLSCSQTLNHNVMYWYQQKSSQAPKLLFHYYDKDFNNEADTPDNFQSRRPNTSFCFLDIRSPGLGDTAMYLCATSSSSPRTGNEQFFGPGTRLTVL.